This TCR beta chain was retrieved from a study of CD8+CD57+ T cells in acquired aplastic anemia. The wider study: The DNA of sorted CD4+ and CD8+ cells averaged 3.2 ug. Whole-study results and caveats: Patients shared just under 30 CD8+ CDR3 sequences with controls.

With 4 bases removed from V and 9 bases from J, the gap between germline ends came to 19 bases. The CDR3 consists of 16 residues. Genomic DNA acted as the template from which TCR beta VDJ combination and CDR3 sequence profiling were carried out. Each CDR3 protein gets one entry after TCRdb re-called the reads with MiXCR. The repertoire includes a few hundred thousand distinct CDR3 sequences, 60% to 65% of them detected once, and around 28% sits in the top ten. This clonotype has just a few counts. Antigen unknown. What was sequenced was sorted CD4+, CD8+, or CD8+CD57+ T cells (not recorded which) from PBMCs. The chain is built from TRBV12-3 or TRBV12-4 and TRBJ1-6; D is undetermined. The clonotype originates from a human donor in good health. CDR3 sequence: CASSSAFRGLRSPLHF. CDR3 DNA: TGTGCCAGCAGTTCGGCATTTCGGGGTTTACGTTCACCCCTCCACTTT.